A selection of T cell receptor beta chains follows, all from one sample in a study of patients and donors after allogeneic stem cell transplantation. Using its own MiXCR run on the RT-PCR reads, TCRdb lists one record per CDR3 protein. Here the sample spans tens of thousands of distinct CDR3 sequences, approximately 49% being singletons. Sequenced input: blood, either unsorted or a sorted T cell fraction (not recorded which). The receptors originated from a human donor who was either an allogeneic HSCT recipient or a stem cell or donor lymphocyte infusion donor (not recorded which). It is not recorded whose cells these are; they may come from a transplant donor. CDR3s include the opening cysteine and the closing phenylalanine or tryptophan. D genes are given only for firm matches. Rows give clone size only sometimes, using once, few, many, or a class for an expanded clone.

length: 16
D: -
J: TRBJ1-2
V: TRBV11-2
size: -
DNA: TGTGCCAGCAGCTTAGAGGGCGACGGGAACTTTTATGGCTACACCTTC
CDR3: CASSLEGDGNFYGYTF

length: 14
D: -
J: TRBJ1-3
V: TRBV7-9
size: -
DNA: TGTGCCAGCAGCCCTCCGGGCCGGGGAAACACCATATATTTT
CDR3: CASSPPGRGNTIYF

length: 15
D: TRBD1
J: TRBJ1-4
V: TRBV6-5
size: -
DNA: TGTGCCAGCAGTCGAACGACAGGGCTTAATGAAAAACTGTTTTTT
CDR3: CASSRTTGLNEKLFF

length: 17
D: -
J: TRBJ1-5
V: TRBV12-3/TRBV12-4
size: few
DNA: TGTGCCAGCAGCCCCCAAATTCAGGGCTTGAGCAATCAGCCCCAGCATTTT
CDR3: CASSPQIQGLSNQPQHF

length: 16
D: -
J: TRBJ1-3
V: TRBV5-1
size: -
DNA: TGCGCCAGCAGCTTGGAGGACGGCGTGCTGTCAAACACCATATATTTT
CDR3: CASSLEDGVLSNTIYF

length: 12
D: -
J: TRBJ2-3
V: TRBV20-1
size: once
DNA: TGCAGTGCTAGAGTAGGGGTACGGGGGCAGTATTTT
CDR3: CSARVGVRGQYF

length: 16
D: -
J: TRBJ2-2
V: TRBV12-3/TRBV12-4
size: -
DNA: TGTGCCAGCAGTTTTGCGACAGCCACGAACACCGGGGAGCTGTTTTTT
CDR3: CASSFATATNTGELFF

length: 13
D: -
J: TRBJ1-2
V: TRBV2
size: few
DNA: TGTGCCAGCAGTGAAGCGACAAACTATGGCTACACCTTC
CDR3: CASSEATNYGYTF

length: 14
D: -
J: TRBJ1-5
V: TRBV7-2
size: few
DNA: TGTGCCAGCAGCTTACAACAGGGAACTCAGCCCCAGCATTTT
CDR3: CASSLQQGTQPQHF

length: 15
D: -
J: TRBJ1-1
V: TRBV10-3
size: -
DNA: TGTGCCATCAGTGGCCCAGGGACCCAAACCACTGAAGCTTTCTTT
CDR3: CAISGPGTQTTEAFF

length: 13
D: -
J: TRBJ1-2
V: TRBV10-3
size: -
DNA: TGTGCCATGGGGGCCCTCAAGGACAATGGCTACACCTTC
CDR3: CAMGALKDNGYTF

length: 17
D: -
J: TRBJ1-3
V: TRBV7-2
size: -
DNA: TGTGCCAGCAGCCTGGCCGCGATTATAGGCTCTGGAAACACCATATATTTT
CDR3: CASSLAAIIGSGNTIYF

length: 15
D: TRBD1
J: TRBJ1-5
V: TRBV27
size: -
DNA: TGTGCCAGCAGCGATACAGGGGGGAGCAATCAGCCCCAGCATTTT
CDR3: CASSDTGGSNQPQHF

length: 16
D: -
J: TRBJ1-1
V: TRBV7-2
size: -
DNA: TGTGCCAGCAGCTTAGCCCCGGGCGGCTCGAACACTGAAGCTTTCTTT
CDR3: CASSLAPGGSNTEAFF

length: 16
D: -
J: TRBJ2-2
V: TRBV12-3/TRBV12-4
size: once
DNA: TGTGCCAGCAGTTTGTCCCCCGGAGTGAACACCGGGGAGCTGTTTTTT
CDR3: CASSLSPGVNTGELFF

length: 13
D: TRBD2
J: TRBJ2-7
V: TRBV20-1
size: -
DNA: TGCAGTGCTAGGAGTAGCGGGAGGAACGAGCAGTACTTC
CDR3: CSARSSGRNEQYF

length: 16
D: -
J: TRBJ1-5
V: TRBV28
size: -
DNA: TGTGCCAGCACGATCGACCTCGGGACCCTGGGGCAGCCCCAGCATTTT
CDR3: CASTIDLGTLGQPQHF

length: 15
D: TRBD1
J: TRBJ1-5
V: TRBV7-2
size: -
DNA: TGTGCCAGCAGCTCGTATACAGGGGGCAGTCAGCCCCAGCATTTT
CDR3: CASSSYTGGSQPQHF

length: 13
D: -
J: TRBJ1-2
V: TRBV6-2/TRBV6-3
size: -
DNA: TGTGCCAGCAGCCTACAGGGATACTATGGCTACACCTTC
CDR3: CASSLQGYYGYTF

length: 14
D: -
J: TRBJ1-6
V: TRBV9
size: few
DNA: TGTGCCAGCAGCGCCGGCGGCTATAATTCACCCCTCCACTTT
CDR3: CASSAGGYNSPLHF

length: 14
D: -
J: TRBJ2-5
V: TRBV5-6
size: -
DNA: TGTGCCAGCAGCTTTACCGGGAGCCAAGAGACCCAGTACTTC
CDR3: CASSFTGSQETQYF

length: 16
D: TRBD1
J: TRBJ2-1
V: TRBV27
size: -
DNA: TGTGCCAGCAGTAGCGCGACAGGGACGTCTTCCAATGAGCAGTTCTTC
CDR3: CASSSATGTSSNEQFF

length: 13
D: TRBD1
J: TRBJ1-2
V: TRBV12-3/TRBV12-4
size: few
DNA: TGTGCCAGCAGCCGATCCGGGACAGCTGGCTACACCTTC
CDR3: CASSRSGTAGYTF

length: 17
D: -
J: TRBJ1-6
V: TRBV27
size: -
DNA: TGTGCCAGCAGTTTATTGTCGGCAGGACTTAGTAATTCACCCCTCCACTTT
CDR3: CASSLLSAGLSNSPLHF

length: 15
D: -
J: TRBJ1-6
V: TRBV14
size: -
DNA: TGTGCCAGCAGACTCGCGGGGGCCCGTAATTCACCCCTCCACTTT
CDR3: CASRLAGARNSPLHF

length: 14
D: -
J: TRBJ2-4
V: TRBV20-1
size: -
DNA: TGCAGTGCTAGAAAAAGCGCAACCAAAAACATTCAGTACTTC
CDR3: CSARKSATKNIQYF

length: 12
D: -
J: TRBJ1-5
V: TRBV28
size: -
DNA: TGTGCCAGCAGGGTCCCGGACAGAGCCCAGCATTTT
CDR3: CASRVPDRAQHF

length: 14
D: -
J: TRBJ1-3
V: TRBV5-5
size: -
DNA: TGTGCCAGCAGACCGGGCCTCTCTGGAAACACCATATATTTT
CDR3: CASRPGLSGNTIYF

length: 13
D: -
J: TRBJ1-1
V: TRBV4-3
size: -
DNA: TGCGCCAGCAGCCCCTCTCGGAAGGATGAAGCTTTCTTT
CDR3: CASSPSRKDEAFF

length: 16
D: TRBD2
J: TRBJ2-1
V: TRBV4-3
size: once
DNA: TGCGCCAGCAGCCGTGCCTGGGACTACTCCTACAATGAGCAGTTCTTC
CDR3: CASSRAWDYSYNEQFF

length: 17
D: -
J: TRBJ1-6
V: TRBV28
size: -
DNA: TGTGCCAGCAGTCCCCTACCCCTAACAGGGAATAATTCACCCCTCCACTTT
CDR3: CASSPLPLTGNNSPLHF

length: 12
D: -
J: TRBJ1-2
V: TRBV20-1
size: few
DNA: TGCAGGGCGGCAGGGGTAGATAATGGCTACACCTTC
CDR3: CRAAGVDNGYTF